The clone carrying this T cell receptor (beta chain) was seen a handful of times. The entry originates in a study of blood T cell repertoires in COVID-19. Across the whole study: Acute and convalescent COVID-19 specimens originated in the United States, Italy and Spain. In each case, the material was cDNA or gDNA derived from T cells, B-cell-depleted T cells, or PBMCs.

The J segment lost 0 bases and the V segment lost 4 bases, leaving 0 bases of the junction unmatched. The germline V gene has CDR1 ENHRY and CDR2 SYGVKD. This CDR3 region has 15 residues. Original analysis: Amplification with reference gene primers provided the estimates of nucleated cell counts. Data came from immunoSEQ multiplex PCR; TCRdb stores just in-frame clones and leaves some out. V and J calls and clone size are given by that table; D and trimming were obtained from the DNA. This table holds tens of thousands of clones, approximately 87% found once. The sequence was collected from a man aged 45 to 65 with active COVID-19. Sequencing was done on a sample of peripheral blood. The rearrangement links TRBV10-3 to TRBJ2-7; 13 bases map to TRBD2. The CDR3, as DNA: TGTGCCATCAGTGGGACTAGCGGGAGCTCCTACGAGCAGTACTTC. Its protein product is CAISGTSGSSYEQYF.